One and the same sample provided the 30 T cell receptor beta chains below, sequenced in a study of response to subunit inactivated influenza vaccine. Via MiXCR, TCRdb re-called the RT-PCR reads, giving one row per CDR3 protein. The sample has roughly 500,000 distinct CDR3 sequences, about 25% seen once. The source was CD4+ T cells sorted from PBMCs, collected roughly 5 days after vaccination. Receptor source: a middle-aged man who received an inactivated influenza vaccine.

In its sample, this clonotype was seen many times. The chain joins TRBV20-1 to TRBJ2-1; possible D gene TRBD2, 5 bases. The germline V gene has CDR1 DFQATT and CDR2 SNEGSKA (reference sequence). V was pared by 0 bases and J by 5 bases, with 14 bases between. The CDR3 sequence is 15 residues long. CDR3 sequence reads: CSARDGRKADNEQFF. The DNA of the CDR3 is TGCAGTGCTAGAGATGGCCGCAAAGCGGACAATGAGCAGTTCTTC.

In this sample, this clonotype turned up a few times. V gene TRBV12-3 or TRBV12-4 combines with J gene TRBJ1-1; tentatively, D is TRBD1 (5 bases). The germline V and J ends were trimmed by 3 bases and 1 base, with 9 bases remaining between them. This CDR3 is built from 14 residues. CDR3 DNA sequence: TGTGCCAGCAGTTTCGACAGAACGAACACTGAAGCTTTCTTT. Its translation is CASSFDRTNTEAFF.

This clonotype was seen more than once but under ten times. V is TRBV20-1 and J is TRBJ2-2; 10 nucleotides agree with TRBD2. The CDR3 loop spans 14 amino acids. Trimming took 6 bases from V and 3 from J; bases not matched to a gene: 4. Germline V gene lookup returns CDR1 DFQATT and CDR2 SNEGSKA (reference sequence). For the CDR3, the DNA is TGCAGTGCATTAGCGGGAGGTCACACCGGGGAGCTGTTTTTT. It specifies CSALAGGHTGELFF.

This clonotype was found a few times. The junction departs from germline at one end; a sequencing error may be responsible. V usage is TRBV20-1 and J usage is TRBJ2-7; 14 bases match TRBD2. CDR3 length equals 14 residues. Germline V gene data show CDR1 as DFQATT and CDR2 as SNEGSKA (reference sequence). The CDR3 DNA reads TGCAGTGCGAGAGGGACTAGCGGGAGTTCCGAGCAGTACTTC. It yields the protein CSARGTSGSSEQYF.

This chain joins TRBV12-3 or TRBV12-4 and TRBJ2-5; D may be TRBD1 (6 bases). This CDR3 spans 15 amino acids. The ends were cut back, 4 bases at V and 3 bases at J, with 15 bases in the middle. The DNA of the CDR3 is TGTGCCAGCAGTTCTACAGGGCGACGCAAAGAGACCCAGTACTTC. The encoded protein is CASSSTGRRKETQYF.

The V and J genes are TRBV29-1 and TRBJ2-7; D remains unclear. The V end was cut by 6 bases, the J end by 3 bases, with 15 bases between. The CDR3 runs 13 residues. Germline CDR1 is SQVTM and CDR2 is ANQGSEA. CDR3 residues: CSVFGSRDYEQYF. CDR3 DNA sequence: TGCAGCGTCTTCGGTTCACGTGACTACGAGCAGTACTTC.

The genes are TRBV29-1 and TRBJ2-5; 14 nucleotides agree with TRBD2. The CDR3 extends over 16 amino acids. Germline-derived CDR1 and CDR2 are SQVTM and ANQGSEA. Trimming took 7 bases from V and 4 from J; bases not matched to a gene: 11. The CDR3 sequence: CSATGLAGVLGETQYF. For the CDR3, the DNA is TGCAGCGCGACGGGACTAGCGGGAGTCCTAGGAGAGACCCAGTACTTC. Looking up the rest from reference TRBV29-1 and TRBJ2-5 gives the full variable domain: SAVISQKPSRDICQRGTSLTIQCQVDSQVTMMFWYRQQPGQSLTLIATANQGSEATYESGFVIDKFPISRPNLTFSTLTVSNMSPEDSSIYLCSATGLAGVLGETQYFGPGTRLLVL.

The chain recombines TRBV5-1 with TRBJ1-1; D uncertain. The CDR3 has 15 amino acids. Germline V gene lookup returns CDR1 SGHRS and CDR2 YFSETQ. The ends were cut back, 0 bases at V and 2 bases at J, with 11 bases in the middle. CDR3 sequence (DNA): TGCGCCAGCAGCTTGGCCTTCTTCCCTAACACTGAAGCTTTCTTT. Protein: CASSLAFFPNTEAFF.

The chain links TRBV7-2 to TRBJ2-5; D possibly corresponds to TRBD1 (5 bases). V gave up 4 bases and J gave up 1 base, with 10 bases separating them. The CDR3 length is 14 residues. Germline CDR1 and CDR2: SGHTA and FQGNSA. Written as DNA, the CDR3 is TGTGCCAGCAGCTACCGACAGCCCCAAGAGACCCAGTACTTC. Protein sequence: CASSYRQPQETQYF.

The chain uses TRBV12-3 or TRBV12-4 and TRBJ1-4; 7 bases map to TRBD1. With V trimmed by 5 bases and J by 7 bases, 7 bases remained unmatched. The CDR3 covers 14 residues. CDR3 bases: TGTGCCAGCAGTACTGCAGGGGGAGGTGAAAAACTGTTTTTT. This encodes CASSTAGGGEKLFF.

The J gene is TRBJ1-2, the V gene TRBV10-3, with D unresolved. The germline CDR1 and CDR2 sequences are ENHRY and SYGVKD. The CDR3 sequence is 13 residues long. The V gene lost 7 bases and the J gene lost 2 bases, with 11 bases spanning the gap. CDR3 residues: CAITDNLNYGYTF. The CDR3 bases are TGTGCCATCACCGATAATTTGAACTATGGCTACACCTTC.

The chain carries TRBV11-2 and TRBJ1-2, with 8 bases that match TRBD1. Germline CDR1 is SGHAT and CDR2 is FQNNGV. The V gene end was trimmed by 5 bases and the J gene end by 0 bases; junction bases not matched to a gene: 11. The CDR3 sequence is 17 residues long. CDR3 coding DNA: TGTGCCAGCAGCCTGACGACAGGGGCACGATCTAACTATGGCTACACCTTC. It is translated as CASSLTTGARSNYGYTF.

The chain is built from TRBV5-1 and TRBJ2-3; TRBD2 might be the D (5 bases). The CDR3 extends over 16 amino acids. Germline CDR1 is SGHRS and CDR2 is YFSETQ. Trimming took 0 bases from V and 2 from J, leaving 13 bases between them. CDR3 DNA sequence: TGCGCCAGCAGCTTGGTAGTGGGAGCGGTCACAGATACGCAGTATTTT. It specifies CASSLVVGAVTDTQYF.

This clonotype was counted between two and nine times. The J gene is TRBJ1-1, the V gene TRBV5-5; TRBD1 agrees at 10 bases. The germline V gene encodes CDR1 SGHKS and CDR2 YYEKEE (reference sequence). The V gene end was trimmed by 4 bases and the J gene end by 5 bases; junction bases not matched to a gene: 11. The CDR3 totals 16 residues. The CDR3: CASSEYGTGDFTEAFF. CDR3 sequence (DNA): TGTGCCAGCAGCGAATACGGGACAGGGGATTTTACTGAAGCTTTCTTT. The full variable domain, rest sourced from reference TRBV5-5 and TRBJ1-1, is DAGVTQSPTHLIKTRGQQVTLRCSPISGHKSVSWYQQVLGQGPQFIFQYYEKEERGRGNFPDRFSARQFPNYSSELNVNALLLGDSALYLCASSEYGTGDFTEAFFGQGTRLTVV.

The CDR3 region is CAISESGRIGDTEAFF. The CDR3 DNA reads TGTGCCATCAGTGAGTCGGGCAGAATCGGGGACACTGAAGCTTTCTTT. This chain uses TRBV10-3 with TRBJ1-1, with D unclear. Germline CDR1 is ENHRY and CDR2 is SYGVKD. V lost 0 bases, J lost 3 bases, and 14 bases lay in between. This CDR3 has 16 amino acids.

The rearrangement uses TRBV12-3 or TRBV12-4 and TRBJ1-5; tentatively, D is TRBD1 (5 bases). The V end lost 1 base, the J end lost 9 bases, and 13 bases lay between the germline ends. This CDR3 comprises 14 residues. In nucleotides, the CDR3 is TGTGCCAGCAGTTTAGGGACATCCGGAGGGCCCCAGCATTTT. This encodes CASSLGTSGGPQHF.

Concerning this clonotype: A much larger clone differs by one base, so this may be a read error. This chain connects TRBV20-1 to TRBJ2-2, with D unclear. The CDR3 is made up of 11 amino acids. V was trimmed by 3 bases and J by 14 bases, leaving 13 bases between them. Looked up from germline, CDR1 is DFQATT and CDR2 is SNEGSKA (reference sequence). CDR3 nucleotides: TGCAGTGCTAGTTTGCCAGCTCGCCTGTTTTTT. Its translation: CSASLPARLFF.

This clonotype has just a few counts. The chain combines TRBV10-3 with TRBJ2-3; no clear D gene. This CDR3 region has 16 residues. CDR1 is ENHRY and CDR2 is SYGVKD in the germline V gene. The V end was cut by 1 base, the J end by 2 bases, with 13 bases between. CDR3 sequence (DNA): TGTGCCATCAGTGAGTGGAAGGACCTTTTCACAGATACGCAGTATTTT. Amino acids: CAISEWKDLFTDTQYF.

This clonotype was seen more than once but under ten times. The CDR3 DNA follows: TGTGCCACCAGTGACGGACAGGGGGCTGAAGCTTTCTTT. Protein sequence: CATSDGQGAEAFF. The chain joins TRBV24-1 to TRBJ1-1, with 10 positions matching TRBD1. Trimming removed 4 bases from V and 6 bases from J; junction bases left unmatched: 1. The V gene's germline CDR1 is KGHDR and CDR2 SFDVKD. The CDR3 spans 13 residues.

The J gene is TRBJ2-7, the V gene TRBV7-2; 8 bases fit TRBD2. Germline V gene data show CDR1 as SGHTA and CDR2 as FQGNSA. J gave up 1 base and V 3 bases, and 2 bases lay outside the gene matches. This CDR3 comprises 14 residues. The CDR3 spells CASSFERESYEQYF. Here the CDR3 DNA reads TGTGCCAGCAGCTTCGAGCGGGAGTCCTACGAGCAGTACTTC.

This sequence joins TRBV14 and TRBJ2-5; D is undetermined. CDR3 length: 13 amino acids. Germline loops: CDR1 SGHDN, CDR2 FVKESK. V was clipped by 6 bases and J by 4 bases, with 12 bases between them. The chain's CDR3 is CASRHANRETQYF. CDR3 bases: TGTGCCAGCAGGCACGCTAATAGAGAGACCCAGTACTTC.

CDR3 sequence: CASRTGTGASPLHF. The CDR3 DNA sequence: TGTGCCAGCAGAACCGGGACAGGAGCTTCACCCCTCCACTTT. The rearrangement links TRBV5-6 to TRBJ1-6; 8 nucleotides align to TRBD1. Trimming cost V 5 bases and J 9 bases; bases outside gene matches: 7. The germline CDR1 and CDR2 sequences are SGHDT and YYEEEE. The CDR3 is made up of 14 amino acids.

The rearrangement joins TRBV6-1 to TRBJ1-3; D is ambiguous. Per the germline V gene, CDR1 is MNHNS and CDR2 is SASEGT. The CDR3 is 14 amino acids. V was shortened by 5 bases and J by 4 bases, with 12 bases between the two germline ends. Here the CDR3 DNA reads TGTGCCAGCAGTCCCCTGAGGAGCGGAAACACCATATATTTT. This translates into CASSPLRSGNTIYF.

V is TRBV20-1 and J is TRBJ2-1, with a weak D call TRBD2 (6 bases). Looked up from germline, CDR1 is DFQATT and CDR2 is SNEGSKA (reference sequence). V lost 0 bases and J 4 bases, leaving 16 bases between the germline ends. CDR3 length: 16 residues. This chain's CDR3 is CSARDQSGPHYNEQFF. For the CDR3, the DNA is TGCAGTGCTAGAGATCAAAGCGGGCCCCATTACAATGAGCAGTTCTTC.

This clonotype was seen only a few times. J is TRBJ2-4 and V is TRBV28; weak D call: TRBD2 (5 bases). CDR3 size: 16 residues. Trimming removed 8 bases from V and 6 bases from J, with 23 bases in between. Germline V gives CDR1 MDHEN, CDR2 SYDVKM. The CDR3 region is CASRKAGQHLGNIQYF. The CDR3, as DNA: TGTGCCAGCCGGAAGGCGGGCCAACATCTGGGAAACATTCAGTACTTC.

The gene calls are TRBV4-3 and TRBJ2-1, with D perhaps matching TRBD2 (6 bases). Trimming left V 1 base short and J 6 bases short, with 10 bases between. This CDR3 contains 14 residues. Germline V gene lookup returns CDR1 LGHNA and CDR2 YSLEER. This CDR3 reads CASSQGLAPNEQFF. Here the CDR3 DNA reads TGCGCCAGCAGCCAAGGCCTAGCGCCCAATGAGCAGTTCTTC.

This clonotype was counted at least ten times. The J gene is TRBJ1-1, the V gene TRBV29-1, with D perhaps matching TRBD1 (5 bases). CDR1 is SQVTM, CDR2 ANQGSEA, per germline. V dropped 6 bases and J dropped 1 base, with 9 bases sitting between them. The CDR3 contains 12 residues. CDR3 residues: CSVGRGNTEAFF. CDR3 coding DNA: TGCAGCGTGGGACGCGGGAACACTGAAGCTTTCTTT.

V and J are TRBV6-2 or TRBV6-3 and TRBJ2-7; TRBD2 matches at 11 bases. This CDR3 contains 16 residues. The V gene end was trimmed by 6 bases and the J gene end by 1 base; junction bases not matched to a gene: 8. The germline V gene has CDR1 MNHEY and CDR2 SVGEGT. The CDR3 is CASRSSGTSGSYEQYF. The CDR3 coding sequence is TGTGCCAGCAGATCATCCGGGACTAGCGGATCCTACGAGCAGTACTTC.

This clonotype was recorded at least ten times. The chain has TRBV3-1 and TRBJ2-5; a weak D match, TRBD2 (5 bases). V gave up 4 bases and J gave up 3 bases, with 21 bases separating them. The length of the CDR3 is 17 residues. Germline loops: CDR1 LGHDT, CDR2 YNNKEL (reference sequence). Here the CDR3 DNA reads TGTGCCAGCAGCCCGACTACCTTGGCATCTGGAAAAGAGACCCAGTACTTC. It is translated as CASSPTTLASGKETQYF.

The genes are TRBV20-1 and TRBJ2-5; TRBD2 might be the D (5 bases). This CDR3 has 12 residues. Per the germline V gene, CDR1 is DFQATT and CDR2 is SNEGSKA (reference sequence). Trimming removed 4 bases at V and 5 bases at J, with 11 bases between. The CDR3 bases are TGCAGTGCTACCCTGGGCGGGGAGACCCAGTACTTC. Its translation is CSATLGGETQYF.